The 30 T cell receptor beta chains listed next were all sequenced from one sample in a study of T cell repertoires in cytomegalovirus infection. TCRdb ran MiXCR on the reads and lists one entry per CDR3 protein. The sample lists some 350,000 distinct CDR3 sequences; 18% were seen once. The material sequenced was PBMCs. These receptors all stem from a human donor in good health (CMV status not recorded). Some clones in this sample may be carry-over from other donors' samples.

The chain carries TRBV11-2 and TRBJ1-2; no reliable D call. The CDR3 contains 12 residues. Per germline, CDR1 SGHAT and CDR2 FQNNGV. V lost 0 bases and J 4 bases, leaving 3 bases between the germline ends. CDR3 residues: CASSLDGYGYTF. The CDR3 bases are TGTGCCAGCAGCTTAGACGGCTATGGCTACACCTTC.

This clonotype appeared a few times. The V call is TRBV5-4, the J call TRBJ2-5, with 8 bases matching TRBD1. Unmatched junction bases numbered 16, after V lost 4 bases and J lost 5 bases. Germline V lookup: CDR1 SGHNT, CDR2 YYREEE (reference sequence). This CDR3 is 17 amino acids long. In DNA form, the CDR3 reads TGTGCCAGCAGCCCGGACAGGGAAAACCCTGCGCGGGAGACCCAGTACTTC. Its protein is CASSPDRENPARETQYF.

The chain employs TRBV5-1 and TRBJ2-5, with 9 positions matching TRBD1. The V segment lost 4 bases and the J segment 4 bases; nucleotides outside the gene matches: 8. CDR3 size: 15 residues. Per germline, CDR1 SGHRS and CDR2 YFSETQ. The CDR3 protein is CASSDPQGAGETQYF. CDR3 coding DNA: TGCGCCAGCAGCGACCCACAGGGGGCCGGAGAGACCCAGTACTTC.

This clonotype was observed at least ten times. V usage is TRBV6-6 and J usage is TRBJ2-7, with 7 bases lining up with TRBD2. Germline CDR1 is MNHNY and CDR2 is SVGAGI (reference sequence). V lost 0 bases and J lost 3; bases outside the gene matches: 8. The CDR3 has 16 amino acids. The CDR3 sequence is CASSYSRRTRLYEQYF. As DNA, the CDR3 is TGTGCCAGCAGTTACTCGCGACGGACTAGGCTCTACGAGCAGTACTTC.

J is TRBJ2-1 and V is TRBV7-2; D perhaps matches TRBD2 (6 bases). The V gene's germline CDR1 is SGHTA and CDR2 FQGNSA. V was clipped by 6 bases and J by 4 bases, with 19 bases between them. This CDR3 is built from 16 residues. CDR3 DNA sequence: TGTGCCAGCAGTCCCGCAGTGGTAGCGGCTTACAATGAGCAGTTCTTC. Translated, it gives CASSPAVVAAYNEQFF.

The J gene is TRBJ2-7, the V gene TRBV2; perhaps TRBD1 as D (7 bases). The CDR3 sequence is 11 residues long. The V gene's germline CDR1 is SNHLY and CDR2 FYNNEI. The V gene lost 3 bases and the J gene lost 13 bases, with 13 bases spanning the gap. In nucleotides, the CDR3 is TGTGCCAGCAGTGACAGGGGGGCCTACTACTTC. It specifies CASSDRGAYYF.

The chain carries TRBV6-5 and TRBJ2-3; D ambiguous. V was clipped by 2 bases and J by 0 bases, with 9 bases between them. This CDR3 region has 15 residues. The germline V gene has CDR1 MNHEY and CDR2 SVGAGI. The CDR3 DNA reads as TGTGCCAGCAGTTACAAGGGAATCAGCACAGATACGCAGTATTTT. It yields the protein CASSYKGISTDTQYF.

This clonotype was detected a few times. This rearrangement joins TRBV2 to TRBJ2-2; possible D gene TRBD1, 6 bases. CDR3 size: 13 residues. Deletions cut 4 bases from V and 5 bases from J, with 8 bases between. CDR1 is SNHLY, CDR2 FYNNEI, per germline. The CDR3 protein is CASSGTATGELFF. Written as DNA, the CDR3 is TGTGCCAGCAGTGGGACAGCTACCGGGGAGCTGTTTTTT.

The sample holds a few counts of this clonotype. The chain is built from TRBV19 and TRBJ1-5; D perhaps matches TRBD1 (5 bases). Germline loops: CDR1 LNHDA, CDR2 SQIVND (reference sequence). V lost 5 bases, J lost 0 bases, and 11 bases lay in between. This CDR3 is built from 15 residues. CDR3: CASSRAGNSNQPQHF. CDR3 DNA: TGTGCCAGTAGTCGCGCAGGGAATAGCAATCAGCCCCAGCATTTT.

This clonotype turned up a few times. The rearrangement uses TRBV7-2 and TRBJ2-1; 8 nucleotides match TRBD1. This CDR3 is 15 amino acids long. The V and J ends lost 4 bases and 3 bases, in that order; junction bases with no gene match: 5. The germline CDR1 and CDR2 sequences are SGHTA and FQGNSA. The DNA of the CDR3 is TGTGCCAGCAGCTCCGACAGGGGAGGCTACAATGAGCAGTTCTTC. Protein product: CASSSDRGGYNEQFF.

This clonotype has ten or more counts. V is TRBV5-5 and J is TRBJ2-5, with TRBD1 as a possible D gene (6 bases). CDR1 and CDR2 (germline): SGHKS, YYEKEE (reference sequence). The CDR3 length is 13 residues. The germline V and J ends were trimmed by 4 bases and 7 bases, with 14 bases remaining between them. This CDR3 is CASSGDLGGTQYF. The CDR3 nucleotides read TGTGCCAGCAGCGGGGACCTAGGGGGGACCCAGTACTTC.

The sample holds many counts of this clonotype. CDR3 loop: CASSRSGLAGVPGANVLTF. The DNA for the CDR3 is TGTGCCAGCAGCCGAAGTGGTCTAGCGGGAGTGCCTGGGGCCAACGTCCTGACTTTC. The genes are TRBV7-2 and TRBJ2-6; 10 bases fit TRBD2. The length of the CDR3 is 19 residues. Unmatched junction bases numbered 12, after V lost 5 bases and J lost 2 bases. Germline V gives CDR1 SGHTA, CDR2 FQGNSA.

The chain combines TRBV12-3 or TRBV12-4 with TRBJ2-1; the D gene could be TRBD1 or TRBD2 (5 bases each). The CDR3 has 15 amino acids. V dropped 2 bases and J dropped 6 bases, with 14 bases sitting between them. CDR3 bases: TGTGCCAGCAGTTTACCCATCGGGACCGGCAATGAGCAGTTCTTC. Translation: CASSLPIGTGNEQFF.

This chain joins TRBV6-6 and TRBJ2-3; possible D gene TRBD2, 6 bases. There are 14 residues in the CDR3. Trimming removed 5 bases from V and 2 bases from J, with 11 bases in between. Germline CDR1 reads MNHNY; CDR2 reads SVGAGI (reference sequence). The CDR3, as DNA: TGTGCCAGCAGTGGGCGGGACTTCACAGATACGCAGTATTTT. It translates to CASSGRDFTDTQYF.

The chain carries TRBV20-1 and TRBJ2-7; 14 bases fit TRBD2. The CDR3 is 16 residues long. V gave up 6 bases and J gave up 2 bases; unmatched junction bases: 9. Germline loops: CDR1 DFQATT, CDR2 SNEGSKA (reference sequence). CDR3 loop: CSAGRTSGGTTYEQYF. For the CDR3, the DNA is TGCAGTGCCGGTAGGACTAGCGGGGGGACGACCTACGAGCAGTACTTC.

The V and J genes are TRBV2 and TRBJ2-4; 9 nucleotides line up with TRBD2. Trimming removed 5 bases from V and 9 bases from J; junction bases left unmatched: 20. Germline V lookup: CDR1 SNHLY, CDR2 FYNNEI. The CDR3 has 18 amino acids. CDR3 in amino acids: CASSQRLAVATQRPIQYF. CDR3 DNA sequence: TGTGCCAGCAGTCAACGACTAGCGGTAGCCACCCAACGGCCCATTCAGTACTTC.

This clonotype was detected only a few times. The rearrangement joins TRBV20-1 to TRBJ2-3; 7 bases line up with TRBD2. CDR3 length: 14 residues. In germline, CDR1 is DFQATT, CDR2 SNEGSKA (reference sequence). The ends lost 5 bases at V and 1 base at J; junction bases unmatched: 6. Here the CDR3 reads CSALIAGRTDTQYF. The CDR3, as DNA: TGCAGTGCTCTTATAGCGGGTCGCACAGATACGCAGTATTTT.

The V gene is TRBV28, the J gene TRBJ1-5; D is undetermined. Trimming cost V 2 bases and J 5 bases, with 16 bases left between them. Germline V lookup: CDR1 MDHEN, CDR2 SYDVKM. CDR3 length: 16 residues. The CDR3 region has the DNA TGTGCCAGCAGTTTAGCGAGGGCCCTCTGGGATCAGCCCCAGCATTTT. Translation gives CASSLARALWDQPQHF.

Points on this clonotype: A single base separates this from a much larger clone, so it may be a read error. The chain combines TRBV6-5 with TRBJ1-5, with TRBD1 as a possible D gene (5 bases). The length of the CDR3 is 15 residues. Germline assignment: CDR1 MNHEY and CDR2 SVGAGI. The DNA of the CDR3 is TGTGCCAGCAGTAGAGTTGGGGGTCGGGATCAGCCCGAGCATTTT. Translated, it gives CASSRVGGRDQPEHF.

This clonotype was found many times. The gene calls are TRBV7-2 and TRBJ2-7, with TRBD2 matching over 9 bases. Germline V CDR1 and CDR2: SGHTA, FQGNSA. This CDR3 region has 15 residues. V was clipped by 7 bases and J by 12 bases; unmatched bases: 19. The CDR3 spells CASTQSVAGDLGVYF. The CDR3 DNA follows: TGTGCCAGCACCCAGTCTGTAGCGGGGGACCTGGGGGTGTACTTC.

This clonotype occurred a few times. V gene TRBV20-1 combines with J gene TRBJ1-1, with 10 bases that match TRBD1. This CDR3 spans 14 amino acids. Germline CDR1 is DFQATT and CDR2 is SNEGSKA (reference sequence). The ends lost 1 base at V and 6 bases at J; junction bases unmatched: 5. CDR3 in DNA: TGCAGTGCTAGAGTCCCGGGACAGGGGCCTGAAGCTTTCTTT. Translated: CSARVPGQGPEAFF.

This clonotype was counted between two and nine times. This rearrangement joins TRBV20-1 to TRBJ1-3, with a weak D call TRBD1 (5 bases). CDR1 and CDR2 (germline): DFQATT, SNEGSKA (reference sequence). The CDR3 is made up of 12 amino acids. V was trimmed by 5 bases and J by 1 base, leaving 6 bases between them. The CDR3 DNA reads TGCAGTGCTCGACAGTCTGGAAACACCATATATTTT. It encodes CSARQSGNTIYF.

This clonotype was seen ten or more times. This sequence joins TRBV10-3 and TRBJ2-7, with 9 bases lining up with TRBD2. V lost 4 bases and J lost 0; bases outside the gene matches: 1. CDR1 and CDR2 (germline): ENHRY, SYGVKD. The CDR3 is 14 amino acids. The CDR3 loop is CAISGLAASYEQYF. The CDR3 DNA reads TGTGCCATCAGTGGACTAGCGGCCTCCTACGAGCAGTACTTC.

As DNA, the CDR3 is TGTGCCAGCAGCTACTTAGCGCGGGGACTAGGCGGAAACACCATATATTTT. Protein product: CASSYLARGLGGNTIYF. This chain joins TRBV7-8 and TRBJ1-3, with D maybe TRBD1 (5 bases). The CDR3 has 17 amino acids. V was clipped by 4 bases and J by 4 bases, with 20 bases between them. CDR1 and CDR2 from the germline V gene are SGHVS and FQNEAQ.

This clonotype was observed a handful of times. The gene calls are TRBV9 and TRBJ2-7; 7 nucleotides line up with TRBD1. Losses at the gene ends were 1 base for V and 3 bases for J; bases not matched to a gene: 4. This CDR3 is 14 amino acids long. Germline V gives CDR1 SGDLS, CDR2 YYNGEE. Written as DNA, the CDR3 is TGTGCCAGCAGCGTAACTGACAGGGACTACGAGCAGTACTTC. This sequence encodes CASSVTDRDYEQYF.

This clonotype occurred many times. The chain employs TRBV12-3 or TRBV12-4 and TRBJ2-3; D is unclear. The CDR3 has 16 residues. V was cut by 5 bases and J by 1 base, with 16 bases left in between. CDR3 region: CASSPPRGRGTDTQYF. The DNA for the CDR3 is TGTGCCAGCAGTCCCCCCAGAGGTAGGGGCACAGATACGCAGTATTTT.

This clonotype occurred many times. This chain uses TRBV24-1 with TRBJ1-5; D gene uncertain. This CDR3 is 14 amino acids long. Germline CDR1 is KGHDR and CDR2 is SFDVKD. Trimming took off 3 bases at V and 0 bases at J, with 5 bases between the two ends. CDR3 sequence reads: CATSDPFSNQPQHF. The CDR3 nucleotides are TGTGCCACCAGTGATCCATTTAGCAATCAGCCCCAGCATTTT.

The gene calls are TRBV11-2 and TRBJ1-3; tentative D call: TRBD1 (5 bases). The CDR3 is 16 residues long. CDR1 and CDR2 (germline): SGHAT, FQNNGV. Between the trimmed V and J ends, which lost 7 bases and 0 bases, there was a span of 16 bases. The CDR3 nucleotides read TGTGCCAGCACCCCCTGGGGGAACTACTCTGGAAACACCATATATTTT. It specifies CASTPWGNYSGNTIYF. The full variable domain, completed using reference TRBV11-2 and TRBJ1-3, is EAGVAQSPRYKIIEKRQSVAFWCNPISGHATLYWYQQILGQGPKLLIQFQNNGVVDDSQLPKDRFSAERLKGVDSTLKIQPAKLEDSAVYLCASTPWGNYSGNTIYFGEGSWLTVV.

This clonotype was observed at least ten times. J is TRBJ1-4 and V is TRBV12-3 or TRBV12-4, with D possibly being TRBD1 (6 bases). The CDR3 has 16 residues. Trimming took 3 bases from V and 4 from J, leaving 15 bases between them. The CDR3 bases are TGTGCCAGCAGTTTTGGGACACCGGAGCTTAATGAAAAACTGTTTTTT. The encoded protein is CASSFGTPELNEKLFF.

The gene calls are TRBV5-1 and TRBJ1-2; D gene ambiguous. Looked up from germline, CDR1 is SGHRS and CDR2 is YFSETQ. The V gene lost 2 bases and the J gene lost 2 bases, with 10 bases spanning the gap. This CDR3 has 14 residues. In DNA, the CDR3 is TGCGCCAGCAGCTTAGCCGACCTGAACTATGGCTACACCTTC. Protein sequence: CASSLADLNYGYTF.